The clone carrying this TCR beta chain was detected a few times. The target antigen is unknown. The record originates from a study of CD8 T cells in ankylosing spondylitis. V was pared by 3 bases and J by 3 bases, with 5 bases of the junction left unmatched. The V gene's germline CDR1 is SGDLS and CDR2 YYNGEE. This CDR3 is built from 15 residues. Making use of molecular barcodes, quantitative 5'-RACE generated TCR beta libraries. Using its own MiXCR run on the 5' RACE reads, TCRdb lists one record per CDR3 protein. The sample records about 840,000 distinct CDR3 sequences, 10% to 15% being singletons. Study findings and constraints: It was reported that disease-linked clones were significantly enriched in matched ankylosing spondylitis synovial fluid. The disease-linked clones had a CD8+ phenotype and low blood frequencies. Ankylosing spondylitis blood seemed to carry a telltale TCR beta motif made of under 10 highly homologous variants.

This clonotype was obtained from a male donor with ankylosing spondylitis. Specimen: blood, either unsorted or a sorted T cell fraction (not recorded which). This rearrangement joins TRBV9 to TRBJ1-2; 10 nucleotides match TRBD1. CDR3 bases: TGTGCCAGCAGCGAAGCGACAGGGGGCTACTATGGCTACACCTTC. Translation: CASSEATGGYYGYTF.